One sample yielded the 9 T cell receptor beta chains listed below, sequenced in a study of blood T cell repertoires in COVID-19. Only in-frame clones appear in the TCRdb table, and some are missing; sequencing was by immunoSEQ multiplex PCR. The data contain approximately 200,000 clones, 82% of them singletons. The specimen sequenced was PBMCs or T cells enriched from blood (not recorded which). The receptors originated from a man aged 40-50 years who had recovered from COVID-19.

V gene TRBV7-9 combines with J gene TRBJ1-2; TRBD1 might be the D (6 bases). Trimming cost V 1 base and J 7 bases, with 13 bases left between them. Looked up from germline, CDR1 is SEHNR and CDR2 is FQNEAQ (reference sequence). The CDR3 spans 14 residues. DNA for the CDR3: TGTGCCAGCAGCTTAGGTGGACAGCCGGGTGGCTACACCTTC. It encodes CASSLGGQPGGYTF. Variable domain in full (rest from reference TRBV7-9 and TRBJ1-2): DTGVSQNPRHKITKRGQNVTFRCDPISEHNRLYWYRQTLGQGPEFLTYFQNEAQLEKSRLLSDRFSAERPKGSFSTLEIQRTEQGDSAMYLCASSLGGQPGGYTFGSGTRLTVV.

This chain links TRBV4-3 with TRBJ2-5; 8 bases agree with TRBD2. After removal of 0 bases from V and 5 bases from J, the junction contained 11 bases not matched to a gene. The CDR3 runs 17 residues. The germline gives CDR1 LGHNA, CDR2 YSLEER. The CDR3 DNA follows: TGCGCCAGCAGCCAAGATCTGCCGGGAGGGCTCGGGGAGACCCAGTACTTC. This encodes CASSQDLPGGLGETQYF.

The V and J genes are TRBV7-2 and TRBJ1-4, with D hard to call. Germline assignment: CDR1 SGHTA and CDR2 FQGNSA. This CDR3 contains 14 residues. Trimming stripped 3 bases from V and 4 bases from J, with 9 bases between. The CDR3 loop is CASSLGGFNEKLFF. The CDR3 nucleotides read TGTGCCAGCAGCTTGGGAGGGTTTAATGAAAAACTGTTTTTT.

The chain couples TRBV24-1 to TRBJ2-2; no clear D gene. Germline values: CDR1 KGHDR, CDR2 SFDVKD. This CDR3 comprises 13 residues. V gave up 6 bases and J gave up 5 bases, with 9 bases separating them. CDR3 nucleotide sequence: TGTGCCACCAGTAAAGTGGAGACCGGGGAGCTGTTTTTT. Translated, it gives CATSKVETGELFF.

The chain employs TRBV7-2 and TRBJ2-1; 14 positions agree with TRBD2. This CDR3 has 17 amino acids. The V gene end was trimmed by 2 bases and the J gene end by 15 bases; junction bases not matched to a gene: 15. Germline V CDR1 and CDR2: SGHTA, FQGNSA. This CDR3 is CASSLYSGTSGSVHTFF. In nucleotides, the CDR3 is TGTGCCAGCAGCTTATATTCCGGGACTAGCGGGAGTGTACATACGTTCTTC.

The chain employs TRBV7-3 and TRBJ1-2, with TRBD1 matching 7 bases. The CDR3 is 15 residues long. J gave up 4 bases and V 0 bases, and 5 bases lay outside the gene matches. The germline gives CDR1 SGHTA, CDR2 FQGTGA. CDR3 residues: CASSLTGGVPYGYTF. In DNA, the CDR3 is TGTGCCAGCAGCTTAACAGGGGGCGTTCCCTATGGCTACACCTTC.

For the CDR3, the DNA is TGTGCCAGCAGCACGCCCCGACAGGGAGGAACTGAAGCTTTCTTT. It yields the protein CASSTPRQGGTEAFF. The chain employs TRBV5-4 and TRBJ1-1; 7 nucleotides match TRBD1. Germline values: CDR1 SGHNT, CDR2 YYREEE (reference sequence). V was pared by 4 bases and J by 5 bases, with 11 bases of the junction left unmatched. CDR3 length: 15 amino acids.

This sequence joins TRBV5-1 and TRBJ1-2; tentative D call: TRBD1 (6 bases). CDR3 length: 15 residues. Germline V gene lookup returns CDR1 SGHRS and CDR2 YFSETQ. Trimming left V 0 bases short and J 4 bases short, with 13 bases between. CDR3 nucleotide sequence: TGCGCCAGCAGCTTGGGACAGGTAGCATTCTATGGCTACACCTTC. Residues: CASSLGQVAFYGYTF.

The chain is built from TRBV18 and TRBJ2-7, with no clear D. Germline CDR1 KGHSH, CDR2 LQKENI. The CDR3 extends over 14 amino acids. V was pared by 3 bases and J by 2 bases, with 11 bases between. CDR3 loop: CASSPRVTTYEQYF. Written as DNA, the CDR3 is TGTGCCAGCTCACCCCGAGTAACCACCTACGAGCAGTACTTC.